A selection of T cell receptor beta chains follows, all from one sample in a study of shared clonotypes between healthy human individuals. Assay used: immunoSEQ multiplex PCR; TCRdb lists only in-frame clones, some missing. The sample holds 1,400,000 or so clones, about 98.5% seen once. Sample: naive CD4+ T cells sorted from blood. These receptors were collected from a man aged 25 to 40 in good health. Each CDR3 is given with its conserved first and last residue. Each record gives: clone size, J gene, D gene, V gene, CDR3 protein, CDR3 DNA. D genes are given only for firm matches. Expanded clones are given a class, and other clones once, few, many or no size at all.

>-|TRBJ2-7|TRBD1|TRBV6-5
CASSRTGWNEQYF
TGTGCCAGCAGTCGGACAGGGTGGAACGAGCAGTACTTC
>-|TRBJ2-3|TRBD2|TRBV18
CASSPRTSDDTQYF
TGTGCCAGCTCACCTCGGACTAGCGACGATACGCAGTATTTT
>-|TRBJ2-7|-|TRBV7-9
CASSPHRTNSYEQYF
TGTGCCAGCAGCCCCCACAGGACCAACTCCTACGAGCAGTACTTC
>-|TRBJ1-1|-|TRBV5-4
CASTGQPQNTEAFF
TGTGCCAGCACCGGACAGCCCCAGAACACTGAAGCTTTCTTT
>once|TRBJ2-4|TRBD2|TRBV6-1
CASSPPGSGNIQYF
TGTGCCAGCAGCCCACCGGGTAGCGGGAACATTCAGTACTTC
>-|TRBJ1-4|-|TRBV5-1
CASSFNNEKLFF
TGCGCCAGCAGCTTTAATAATGAAAAACTGTTTTTT
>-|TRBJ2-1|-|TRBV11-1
CASSLRAPVDEQFF
TGTGCCAGCAGCTTGAGGGCCCCAGTGGATGAGCAGTTCTTC
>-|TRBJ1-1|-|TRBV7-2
CASSLVGGNTEAFF
TGTGCCAGCAGCTTAGTCGGGGGGAACACTGAAGCTTTCTTT
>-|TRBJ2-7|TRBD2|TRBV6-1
CATTAGGPYEQYF
TGTGCCACCACAGCGGGAGGGCCCTACGAGCAGTACTTC
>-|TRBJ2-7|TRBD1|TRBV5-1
CASRTGTGGDEQYF
TGCGCCAGCAGAACCGGGACAGGGGGCGACGAGCAGTACTTC
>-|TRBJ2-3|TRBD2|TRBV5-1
CASSSGLAGGLDTQYF
TGCGCCAGCAGCTCGGGACTAGCGGGAGGGCTCGATACGCAGTATTTT
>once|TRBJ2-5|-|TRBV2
CASSRGREETQYF
TGTGCCAGCAGTCGCGGAAGGGAAGAGACCCAGTACTTC
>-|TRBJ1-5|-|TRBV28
CASSSHSGLGSNQPQHF
TGTGCCAGCAGTTCCCACTCCGGGTTGGGTAGCAATCAGCCCCAGCATTTT
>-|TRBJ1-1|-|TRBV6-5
CASSDRGRNTEAFF
TGTGCCAGCAGTGACAGAGGGCGGAACACTGAAGCTTTCTTT
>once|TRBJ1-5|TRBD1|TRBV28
CASSQDRGDQPQHF
TGTGCCAGCAGTCAGGACAGGGGAGATCAGCCCCAGCATTTT
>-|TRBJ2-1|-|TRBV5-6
CASSLPGPTYNEQFF
TGTGCCAGCAGCCTCCCGGGCCCCACCTACAATGAGCAGTTCTTC
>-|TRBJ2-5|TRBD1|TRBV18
CASSQTGFQETQYF
TGTGCCAGCTCGCAGACAGGGTTCCAAGAGACCCAGTACTTC
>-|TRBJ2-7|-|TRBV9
CASSVATVGDEQYF
TGTGCCAGCAGCGTAGCTACGGTAGGCGACGAGCAGTACTTC
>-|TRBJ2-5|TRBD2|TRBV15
CATSLGLAGVQETQYF
TGTGCCACCAGCTTGGGACTAGCGGGAGTCCAAGAGACCCAGTACTTC
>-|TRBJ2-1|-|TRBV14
CASSLGKRSSYNEQFF
TGTGCCAGCAGCCTCGGGAAGCGTAGCTCCTACAATGAGCAGTTCTTC
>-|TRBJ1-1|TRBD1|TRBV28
CASRQGGTEAFF
TGTGCCAGCCGACAGGGTGGCACTGAAGCTTTCTTT
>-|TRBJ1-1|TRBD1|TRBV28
CASSLWGQGVLTEAFF
TGTGCCAGCAGTTTGTGGGGACAGGGGGTTTTAACTGAAGCTTTCTTT
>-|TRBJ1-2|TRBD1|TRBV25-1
CASSESRTGGVYGYTF
TGTGCCAGCAGTGAATCGAGGACAGGGGGCGTCTATGGCTACACCTTC
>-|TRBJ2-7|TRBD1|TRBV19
CASSNPSGTGNEQYF
TGTGCCAGTAGCAATCCTTCCGGGACAGGGAACGAGCAGTACTTC
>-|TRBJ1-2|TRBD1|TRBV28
CASSQGGYGYTF
TGTGCCAGCAGTCAGGGGGGCTATGGCTACACCTTC
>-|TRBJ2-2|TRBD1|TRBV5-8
CASSLRDRGFTGELFF
TGTGCCAGCAGCTTGCGGGACAGGGGCTTCACCGGGGAGCTGTTTTTT
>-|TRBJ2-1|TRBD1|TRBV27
CASTRDRPHNEQFF
TGTGCCAGCACCCGGGACAGGCCCCACAATGAGCAGTTCTTC
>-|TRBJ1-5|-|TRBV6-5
CASSYSAGNQPQHF
TGTGCCAGCAGTTATTCTGCTGGCAATCAGCCCCAGCATTTT
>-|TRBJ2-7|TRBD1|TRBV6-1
CASSGDSPSSYEQYF
TGTGCCAGCAGCGGGGACAGCCCCAGCTCCTACGAGCAGTACTTC
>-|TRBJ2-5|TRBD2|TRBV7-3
CASSSAGGRASETQYF
TGTGCCAGCAGCTCCGCAGGCGGGAGGGCCTCTGAGACCCAGTACTTC